This TCR beta chain appears in the sequencing data of a study of blood T cell repertoires in COVID-19. For the study at large: The cDNA or gDNA used as material had been derived from T cells, B-cell-depleted T cells, or PBMCs.

TCRdb's table, derived via immunoSEQ multiplex PCR, lists solely in-frame clones and lacks some. The sample shows about 150,000 clones, over 60% of them seen only once. Notes on this clone: The junction and the germline gene differ at one end; a read error may be behind it.

The sequenced material came from peripheral blood. This TCR derives from a woman of 80 years or more with acute or convalescent COVID-19.

The CDR3 DNA reads as TGTGCCTGGACCCTATCTGGGTGGGGACAGAGAAACTCTGGCTACACCTTC. Protein: CAWTLSGWGQRNSGYTF. The rearrangement joins TRBV30 to TRBJ1-2, with TRBD1 matching over 7 bases. The CDR3 contains 17 residues. CDR1 and CDR2 from the germline V gene are GTSNPN and SVGIG (reference sequence).